Shown below are 11 T cell receptor beta chains from a single sample sequenced in a study of blood T cell repertoires in COVID-19. Sequencing was performed with immunoSEQ multiplex PCR; in TCRdb, only in-frame clones are kept and a portion is missing. The sample records about 430,000 clones, around nine tenths being singletons. Sequences were obtained from PBMCs or T cells enriched from blood (not recorded which). Every receptor here comes from a woman aged 18 to 35 who had been exposed to COVID-19.

On this clone itself: Given the absence of the conserved phenylalanine or tryptophan at the CDR3 end, a read error is likely. The limits of the CDR3 on the DNA are not certain, so only TCRdb's listed CDR3 is given. The chain recombines TRBV15 with TRBJ1-1; the table's D call TRBD1 went unverified against the DNA. The CDR3 numbers 13 amino acids, ends counted. The germline V gene has CDR1 LNHNV and CDR2 YYDKDF (reference sequence). CDR3 protein: CATSRDERTGCFN.

The gene calls are TRBV4-1 and TRBJ2-7, with 12 bases that match TRBD2. Germline V lookup: CDR1 MGHRA, CDR2 YSYEKL. Losses at the gene ends were 6 bases for V and 2 bases for J; bases not matched to a gene: 8. The CDR3 extends over 16 amino acids. CDR3 DNA sequence: TGCGCCAGCAGACAGTCACTAGCGGGAGGAACCTACGAGCAGTACTTC. Translated, it gives CASRQSLAGGTYEQYF.

This clone was seen only once. The V gene is TRBV5-4, the J gene TRBJ1-2; 8 positions match TRBD1. Losses at the gene ends were 1 base for V and 3 bases for J; bases not matched to a gene: 5. The CDR3 spans 15 residues. CDR1 SGHNT and CDR2 YYREEE come from the germline V gene (reference sequence). The CDR3 coding sequence is TGTGCCAGCAGCTTGACGGACAGGGCCCACTATGGCTACACCTTC. Its translation is CASSLTDRAHYGYTF.

V is TRBV3-1 (or the pseudogene TRBV3-2) and J is TRBJ2-1; TRBD2 agrees at 10 bases. This CDR3 spans 16 amino acids. V lost 1 base and J lost 2; bases outside the gene matches: 2. Germline loops: CDR1 LGHDT, CDR2 YNNKEL (reference sequence). CDR3 DNA: TGTGCCAGCAGCCAAGTTAGCGGGAGGACCTACAATGAGCAGTTCTTC. Amino acids: CASSQVSGRTYNEQFF.

The table lists this clone with a few counts. This chain links TRBV10-1 with TRBJ1-5, with unresolved D. V lost 4 bases, J lost 0 bases, and 25 bases lay in between. Germline-derived CDR1 and CDR2 are WNHNN and SYGVQD (reference sequence). The CDR3 runs to 20 residues. CDR3 region: CASSVWLTRHRPDSNQPQHF. CDR3 in DNA: TGCGCCAGCAGTGTGTGGTTGACCCGACACCGACCTGATAGCAATCAGCCCCAGCATTTT.

The chain recombines TRBV2 with TRBJ2-1; 12 bases map to TRBD2. Germline V CDR1 and CDR2: SNHLY, FYNNEI. The CDR3 contains 16 residues. J was trimmed by 5 bases and V by 3 bases; bases with no gene match: 5. The CDR3 spells CASSEIGLAGNNEQFF. The CDR3 DNA follows: TGTGCCAGCAGTGAGATAGGACTAGCGGGAAACAATGAGCAGTTCTTC.

This chain uses TRBV28 with TRBJ2-1; 12 nucleotides align to TRBD2. Germline V gene sequence: CDR1 MDHEN, CDR2 SYDVKM. This CDR3 comprises 14 residues. With V trimmed by 5 bases and J by 7 bases, 3 bases remained unmatched. In DNA form, the CDR3 reads TGTGCCAGCAGTGGACTAGCGGGGCGAAATGAGCAGTTCTTC. As protein: CASSGLAGRNEQFF.

V gene TRBV27 combines with J gene TRBJ2-3; TRBD2 matches at 7 bases. CDR1 and CDR2 from the germline V gene are MNHEY and SMNVEV (reference sequence). Trimming took 3 bases from V and 4 from J; bases not matched to a gene: 10. CDR3 length equals 16 residues. The chain's CDR3 is CASSFTIISGADTQYF. The DNA of the CDR3 is TGTGCCAGCAGTTTTACCATTATAAGCGGGGCAGATACGCAGTATTTT.

The chain couples TRBV2 to TRBJ2-1; TRBD2 might be the D (5 bases). The germline gives CDR1 SNHLY, CDR2 FYNNEI. V was pared by 7 bases and J by 0 bases, with 13 bases between. The CDR3 has 15 residues. CDR3 residues: CASMVTTLSYNEQFF. CDR3 DNA: TGTGCCAGCATGGTGACTACCCTCTCCTACAATGAGCAGTTCTTC.

V gene TRBV4-2 combines with J gene TRBJ2-1; possibly TRBD1 for D (6 bases). V was clipped by 4 bases and J by 1 base, with 14 bases between them. The CDR3 loop spans 16 amino acids. Germline values: CDR1 LGHNA, CDR2 YNFKEQ. This CDR3 is CASSPRRGGSYNEQFF. CDR3 coding DNA: TGTGCCAGCAGCCCCCGTCGAGGGGGATCCTACAATGAGCAGTTCTTC.

The rearrangement joins TRBV6-2 or TRBV6-3 to TRBJ1-2, with unresolved D. Germline CDR1 is MNHEY and CDR2 is SVGEGT. The CDR3 is 14 residues long. Between the trimmed V and J ends, which lost 2 bases and 8 bases, there was a span of 15 bases. The CDR3 sequence: CASSYDGPPSGYTF. CDR3 sequence (DNA): TGTGCCAGCAGTTACGACGGACCACCTAGCGGCTACACCTTC.